The 20 T cell receptor beta chains listed next were all sequenced from one sample in a study of T cells in Graves' hyperthyroidism and ophthalmopathy. Amplification of TCR beta CDR3 regions used RNA as the template. Carried out on the TCR CDR3, a first-round RT-PCR used the HTBI primer set. TCRdb processed the multiplex PCR reads anew with MiXCR; each CDR3 protein has one entry. The sample records 730,000 or so distinct CDR3 sequences, 18% being singletons. Specimen: blood. Receptors were obtained from a woman aged 45-60 years with Graves' hyperthyroidism that later progressed to Graves' ophthalmopathy.

There are many counts of this clonotype. This chain joins TRBV20-1 and TRBJ2-3; the match to TRBD2 covers 10 bases. Germline loops: CDR1 DFQATT, CDR2 SNEGSKA (reference sequence). This CDR3 comprises 16 residues. The junction had 10 bases not matched to a gene; V was cut back by 3 bases and J by 4 bases. DNA for the CDR3: TGCAGTGCTAGTACTCTTGGGACTAGCGACGCAGATACGCAGTATTTT. It codes for CSASTLGTSDADTQYF.

This clonotype was picked up many times. The rearrangement joins TRBV30 to TRBJ2-3; no reliable D call. The CDR3 runs to 13 residues. Per the germline V gene, CDR1 is GTSNPN and CDR2 is SVGIG (reference sequence). V was trimmed by 5 bases and J by 3 bases, leaving 12 bases between them. CDR3 coding DNA: TGTGCCTGGGACCCCCAACCTACAGATACGCAGTATTTT. Protein: CAWDPQPTDTQYF.

This clonotype has a count of ten or more. This chain links TRBV2 with TRBJ1-1; D is unclear. Germline V lookup: CDR1 SNHLY, CDR2 FYNNEI. With 0 bases removed from V and 1 base from J, the gap between germline ends came to 12 bases. The CDR3 spans 16 residues. The DNA of the CDR3 is TGTGCCAGCAGTGAAGCGCCTTACATGGAGAACACTGAAGCTTTCTTT. The encoded protein is CASSEAPYMENTEAFF.

With regard to this clonotype: One junction end disagrees with the germline gene, perhaps due to a read error. The chain has TRBV12-3 or TRBV12-4 and TRBJ1-2; tentative D call: TRBD1 (5 bases). This CDR3 has 13 amino acids. CDR3: CASSFGRGYGYAF. The CDR3 DNA is TGTGCCAGCAGTTTTGGAAGGGGCTATGGCTACGCCTTC.

This clonotype was seen a few times. This chain uses TRBV5-6 with TRBJ1-5; D unclear. The germline V gene has CDR1 SGHDT and CDR2 YYEEEE. CDR3 length: 16 amino acids. V dropped 1 base and J dropped 0 bases, with 11 bases sitting between them. CDR3 amino acids: CASSLRAGYSNQPQHF. The CDR3 nucleotides are TGTGCCAGCAGCTTGAGGGCAGGTTATAGCAATCAGCCCCAGCATTTT.

This clonotype was recorded at least ten times. It is unclear where the CDR3 begins or ends on the DNA, so no DNA is shown, and the CDR3 is as TCRdb lists it. The gene calls are TRBV12-3 or TRBV12-4 and TRBJ2-3. The CDR3 is made up of 14 amino acids, end residues included. CDR3: CASSFLESTDTQYF.

The chain joins TRBV6-2 or TRBV6-3 to TRBJ1-2; perhaps TRBD1 as D (5 bases). Germline CDR1 reads MNHEY; CDR2 reads SVGEGT. V lost 7 bases and J lost 8, with 11 bases in between. The CDR3 totals 11 residues. CDR3 protein: CASKRGGGYTF. The CDR3 region has the DNA TGTGCCAGCAAGAGGGGTGGCGGCTACACCTTC.

This clonotype was detected ten times or more. The chain links TRBV5-1 to TRBJ2-1, with 7 bases matching TRBD1. This CDR3 is 15 amino acids long. V trimming: 7 bases; J trimming: 4 bases; junction bases outside the gene matches: 11. Germline V lookup: CDR1 SGHRS, CDR2 YFSETQ. In nucleotides, the CDR3 is TGCGCCAGCGTGGGCAGGGGGTCCACTTACAATGAGCAGTTCTTC. Protein product: CASVGRGSTYNEQFF.

This clonotype has a single count. This could be a read error, since a much larger clone is one nucleotide away. V usage is TRBV12-3 or TRBV12-4 and J usage is TRBJ1-2; weak D call: TRBD1 (5 bases). This CDR3 has 13 amino acids. As DNA, the CDR3 is TGTGCCGGCAGCTCACAGGAGGACTATGGCTACACCTTC. Its protein is CAGSSQEDYGYTF.

This chain joins TRBV9 and TRBJ2-6, with TRBD2 matching 7 bases. CDR3 size: 20 residues. CDR1 is SGDLS, CDR2 YYNGEE, per germline. J gave up 0 bases and V 2 bases, and 14 bases lay outside the gene matches. The CDR3 region is CASSVLTPGLTNSGANVLTF. CDR3 in DNA: TGTGCCAGCAGCGTTCTAACCCCGGGACTAACTAACTCTGGGGCCAACGTCCTGACTTTC.

To note about this clonotype: A read error may be the cause here, since a much bigger clone is one base away. The chain combines TRBV5-1 with TRBJ2-3; D is possibly TRBD1 or TRBD2 (5 bases each). Germline values: CDR1 SGHRS, CDR2 YFSETQ. The CDR3 length is 16 residues. V shed 0 bases and J shed 10 bases, with 21 bases lying between them. In DNA, the CDR3 is TGCGCCAGCAGCTTGGAACTGGGGACGACGACTGATGCGCAGTATTTT. Amino acid sequence: CASSLELGTTTDAQYF.

This clonotype was observed a handful of times. V gene TRBV29-1 combines with J gene TRBJ2-1, with TRBD2 matching 7 bases. This CDR3 contains 13 residues. Germline loops: CDR1 SQVTM, CDR2 ANQGSEA. Trimming at V came to 8 bases and at J to 1 base, leaving 5 bases not matched to a gene. The chain's CDR3 is CSQVGGSYNEQFF. CDR3 DNA sequence: TGCAGCCAGGTGGGGGGGTCCTACAATGAGCAGTTCTTC.

The V and J genes are TRBV7-3 and TRBJ1-1; D gene unclear. CDR1 SGHTA and CDR2 FQGTGA come from the germline V gene. The CDR3 contains 17 residues. V was cut by 2 bases and J by 0 bases, with 16 bases left in between. CDR3 sequence: CASSLRRVRPMNTEAFF. For the CDR3, the DNA is TGTGCCAGCAGCTTACGGAGGGTTCGGCCCATGAACACTGAAGCTTTCTTT.

CDR3 region: CSATRQDSYNSPLHF. For the CDR3, the DNA is TGCAGTGCCACCCGACAAGATTCCTATAATTCACCCCTCCACTTT. The chain joins TRBV20-1 to TRBJ1-6, with D unresolved. Germline CDR1 is DFQATT and CDR2 is SNEGSKA (reference sequence). This CDR3 contains 15 residues. Trimming left V 6 bases short and J 1 base short, with 13 bases between.

This clonotype was observed at least ten times. The rearrangement joins TRBV12-3 or TRBV12-4 to TRBJ2-3, with TRBD1 matching 9 bases. The CDR3 is 18 residues long. V gave up 3 bases and J gave up 0 bases; unmatched junction bases: 10. The CDR3 nucleotides read TGTGCCAGCAGTTTCGGATCATACAGGGGGCCGAGCACAGATACGCAGTATTTT. It is translated as CASSFGSYRGPSTDTQYF.

This clonotype showed up just a few times. CDR3 coding DNA: TGTGCCAGCAGCTCCAAGACTAGCGGCACATACGAGCAGTACTTC. As protein: CASSSKTSGTYEQYF. This sequence joins TRBV7-6 and TRBJ2-7, with 9 bases matching TRBD2. V lost 4 bases, J lost 4 bases, and 8 bases stayed unmatched. Germline V CDR1 and CDR2: SGHVS, FNYEAQ. There are 15 residues in the CDR3. The whole variable domain, remainder taken from reference TRBV7-6 and TRBJ2-7, is GAGVSQSPRYKVTKRGQDVALRCDPISGHVSLYWYRQALGQGPEFLTYFNYEAQQDKSGLPNDRFSAERPEGSISTLTIQRTEQRDSAMYRCASSSKTSGTYEQYFGPGTRLTVT.

This clonotype occurred many times. The CDR3 protein is CASSRGQGTSNQPQHF. The DNA of the CDR3 is TGTGCCAGCAGCCGCGGACAGGGGACTAGCAATCAGCCCCAGCATTTT. The rearrangement links TRBV3-1 to TRBJ1-5; TRBD1 matches 9 bases. V was pared by 4 bases and J by 0 bases, with 4 bases of the junction left unmatched. This CDR3 is 16 amino acids long. Looked up from germline, CDR1 is LGHDT and CDR2 is YNNKEL (reference sequence).

The chain couples TRBV4-1 to TRBJ2-5, with a possible D match to TRBD1 (6 bases). This CDR3 is built from 15 residues. Germline-derived CDR1 and CDR2 are MGHRA and YSYEKL. Trimming removed 0 bases at V and 2 bases at J, with 10 bases between. The CDR3 spells CASSQDNREQETQYF. CDR3 sequence (DNA): TGCGCCAGCAGCCAAGATAACAGGGAGCAAGAGACCCAGTACTTC.

Comment on this clonotype: A much larger clone lies a single base off, so this may be a read error. J is TRBJ2-5 and V is TRBV6-1; 9 positions match TRBD1. The CDR3 extends over 15 amino acids. The germline gives CDR1 MNHNS, CDR2 SASEGT. The CDR3 protein is CANSEQGQGSETQYF. In DNA, the CDR3 is TGTGCCAACAGTGAACAAGGACAGGGGTCAGAGACCCAGTACTTC.

The V and J genes are TRBV20-1 and TRBJ1-3; D is possibly TRBD1 (5 bases). CDR3 length equals 15 residues. Trimming removed 0 bases at V and 1 base at J, with 10 bases between. CDR1 is DFQATT, CDR2 SNEGSKA, per germline (reference sequence). The CDR3: CSARDRSGSGNTIYF. The CDR3 nucleotides are TGCAGTGCTAGAGATCGGTCAGGGTCTGGAAACACCATATATTTT.